This is a list of T cell receptor beta chains from one sample in a study of cytomegalovirus exposure and HLA in healthy donors. Using immunoSEQ multiplex PCR, the repertoire was profiled, and TCRdb retains in-frame clones only, with some absent. Among approximately 190,000 clones listed, 65% to 85% were seen once. Sequenced input: PBMCs. All receptors come from a woman between 25 and 40 years old in good health and CMV-seropositive. CDR3s include the opening cysteine and the closing phenylalanine or tryptophan. The order of the fields is V gene, clone size, D gene, J gene, CDR3 protein. D genes are given only for firm matches. Clone size is shown for a subset of rows, as once, few, many or a class of expanded clone.

V gene: TRBV29-1; clone size: few; D gene: NA; J gene: TRBJ2-5; CDR3 protein: CSVEGRGGETQYF
V gene: TRBV2; clone size: NA; D gene: NA; J gene: TRBJ2-7; CDR3 protein: CASSLISSYEQYF
V gene: TRBV5-5; clone size: NA; D gene: NA; J gene: TRBJ1-6; CDR3 protein: CASSLWGQVEAPLHF
V gene: TRBV5-1; clone size: NA; D gene: NA; J gene: TRBJ2-1; CDR3 protein: CASSLRGFYNEQFF
V gene: TRBV9; clone size: NA; D gene: TRBD2; J gene: TRBJ2-1; CDR3 protein: CASSPGTSTYNEQFF
V gene: TRBV2; clone size: NA; D gene: NA; J gene: TRBJ1-2; CDR3 protein: CASSDDRSYGYTF
V gene: TRBV15; clone size: NA; D gene: NA; J gene: TRBJ1-4; CDR3 protein: CATSSAPSYEKLFF
V gene: TRBV2; clone size: once; D gene: TRBD2; J gene: TRBJ2-1; CDR3 protein: CASKLAGSYNEQFF
V gene: TRBV5-4; clone size: NA; D gene: NA; J gene: TRBJ1-1; CDR3 protein: CASRSGGLNTEAFF
V gene: TRBV10-3; clone size: NA; D gene: TRBD1; J gene: TRBJ2-7; CDR3 protein: CAISGDRSYEQYF
V gene: TRBV27; clone size: NA; D gene: NA; J gene: TRBJ1-2; CDR3 protein: CASSSPRSGRSFYGYTF
V gene: TRBV5-1; clone size: NA; D gene: NA; J gene: TRBJ1-1; CDR3 protein: CASMEPRLGTSYTEAFF
V gene: TRBV9; clone size: NA; D gene: NA; J gene: TRBJ1-3; CDR3 protein: CASSVATGSGNTIYF
V gene: TRBV13; clone size: once; D gene: NA; J gene: TRBJ1-1; CDR3 protein: CASSLMAREAFF
V gene: TRBV6-5; clone size: NA; D gene: NA; J gene: TRBJ2-7; CDR3 protein: CASSPQRGAYEQYF
V gene: TRBV7-6; clone size: NA; D gene: TRBD1; J gene: TRBJ1-1; CDR3 protein: CASSLRQGPNTEAFF
V gene: TRBV29-1; clone size: NA; D gene: TRBD2; J gene: TRBJ2-3; CDR3 protein: CSAEGAGGPGTQYF
V gene: TRBV6-6; clone size: NA; D gene: NA; J gene: TRBJ1-3; CDR3 protein: CASNYRGGNTIYF
V gene: TRBV6-1; clone size: few; D gene: NA; J gene: TRBJ1-5; CDR3 protein: CASSELDQPQHF
V gene: TRBV10-3; clone size: NA; D gene: NA; J gene: TRBJ2-7; CDR3 protein: CAIRSRDRDYEQYF
V gene: TRBV5-6; clone size: NA; D gene: TRBD1; J gene: TRBJ2-7; CDR3 protein: CASIDGTGPYEQYF
V gene: TRBV2; clone size: NA; D gene: TRBD2; J gene: TRBJ2-2; CDR3 protein: CASSASGLADTFGGELFF
V gene: TRBV19; clone size: few; D gene: NA; J gene: TRBJ1-1; CDR3 protein: CASSPTAMNTEAFF
V gene: TRBV11-2; clone size: NA; D gene: NA; J gene: TRBJ2-1; CDR3 protein: CASSSHPGGSYNEQFF
V gene: TRBV6-1; clone size: NA; D gene: NA; J gene: TRBJ1-2; CDR3 protein: CASSDGVGRLQPRGGYGYTF
V gene: TRBV5-1; clone size: NA; D gene: TRBD2; J gene: TRBJ2-5; CDR3 protein: CASSAGLLAEETQYF
V gene: TRBV5-1; clone size: NA; D gene: TRBD2; J gene: TRBJ2-5; CDR3 protein: CASSLAAGGQQTQYF
V gene: TRBV6-6; clone size: few; D gene: TRBD1; J gene: TRBJ1-1; CDR3 protein: CASIVDRGNTEAFF
V gene: TRBV7-6; clone size: NA; D gene: TRBD1; J gene: TRBJ2-1; CDR3 protein: CASSLEWDSNEQFF